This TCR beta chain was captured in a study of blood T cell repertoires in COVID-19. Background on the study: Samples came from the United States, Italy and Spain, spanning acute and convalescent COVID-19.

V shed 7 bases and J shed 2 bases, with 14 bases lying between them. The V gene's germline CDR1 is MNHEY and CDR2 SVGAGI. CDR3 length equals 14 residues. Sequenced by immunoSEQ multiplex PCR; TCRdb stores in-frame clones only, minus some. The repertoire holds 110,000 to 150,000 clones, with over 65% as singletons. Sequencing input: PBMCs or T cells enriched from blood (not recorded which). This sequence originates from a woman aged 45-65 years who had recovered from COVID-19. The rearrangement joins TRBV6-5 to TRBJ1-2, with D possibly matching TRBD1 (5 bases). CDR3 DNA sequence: TGTGCCAGCATCGACGTTGGGGGGAACTATGGCTACACCTTC. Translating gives CASIDVGGNYGYTF.